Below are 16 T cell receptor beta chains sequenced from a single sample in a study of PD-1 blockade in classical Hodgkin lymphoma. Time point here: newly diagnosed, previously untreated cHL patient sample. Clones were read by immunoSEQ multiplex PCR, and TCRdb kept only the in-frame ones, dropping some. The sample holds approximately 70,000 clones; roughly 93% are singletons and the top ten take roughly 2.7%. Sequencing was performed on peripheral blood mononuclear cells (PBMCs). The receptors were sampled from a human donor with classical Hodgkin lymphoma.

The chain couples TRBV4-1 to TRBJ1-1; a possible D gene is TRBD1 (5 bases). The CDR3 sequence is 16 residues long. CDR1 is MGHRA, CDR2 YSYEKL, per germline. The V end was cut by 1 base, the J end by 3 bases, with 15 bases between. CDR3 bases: TGCGCCAGCAGCCAAGTGGGGACCCTGGGCGACACTGAAGCTTTCTTT. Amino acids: CASSQVGTLGDTEAFF.

The CDR3 sequence is CASSERTGGSGELFF. The DNA for the CDR3 is TGTGCCAGCAGTGAGCGGACAGGGGGCTCCGGGGAGCTGTTTTTT. The V call is TRBV2, the J call TRBJ2-2; 11 nucleotides line up with TRBD1. Trimming removed 3 bases from V and 6 bases from J; junction bases left unmatched: 3. CDR1 is SNHLY, CDR2 FYNNEI, per germline. The CDR3 is made up of 15 amino acids.

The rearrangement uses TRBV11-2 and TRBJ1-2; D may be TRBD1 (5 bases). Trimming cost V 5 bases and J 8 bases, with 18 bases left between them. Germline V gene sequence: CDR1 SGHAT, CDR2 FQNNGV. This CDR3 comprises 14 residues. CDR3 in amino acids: CASSHIQVWYGYTF. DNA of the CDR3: TGTGCCAGCAGCCATATACAGGTTTGGTACGGCTACACCTTC.

DNA for the CDR3: TGCAGCGTTGTTTATGACTACTCCAATGAGCAGTTCTTC. Its protein product is CSVVYDYSNEQFF. V gene TRBV29-1 combines with J gene TRBJ2-1, with D perhaps TRBD2 (5 bases). V was trimmed by 4 bases and J by 6 bases, leaving 13 bases between them. From germline, CDR1 is SQVTM and CDR2 ANQGSEA. CDR3 length: 13 residues.

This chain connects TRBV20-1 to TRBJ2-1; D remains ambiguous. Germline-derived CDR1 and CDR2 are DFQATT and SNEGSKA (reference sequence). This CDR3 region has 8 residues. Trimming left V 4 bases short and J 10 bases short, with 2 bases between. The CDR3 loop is CSATEQFF. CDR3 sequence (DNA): TGCAGTGCTACCGAGCAGTTCTTC.

The CDR3 region is CASSVEESRGRRGNNEQFF. DNA of the CDR3: TGTGCCAGCAGCGTAGAGGAATCCAGGGGGCGGCGGGGAAACAATGAGCAGTTCTTC. V and J are TRBV9 and TRBJ2-1, with 8 bases identical to TRBD1. With 0 bases clipped from V and 5 bases from J, the junction kept 16 bases outside the gene matches. The V gene's germline CDR1 is SGDLS and CDR2 YYNGEE. The CDR3 consists of 19 residues. Full variable domain (outside the CDR3, taken from reference TRBV9 and TRBJ2-1): DSGVTQTPKHLITATGQRVTLRCSPRSGDLSVYWYQQSLDQGLQFLIQYYNGEERAKGNILERFSAQQFPDLHSELNLSSLELGDSALYFCASSVEESRGRRGNNEQFFGPGTRLTVL.

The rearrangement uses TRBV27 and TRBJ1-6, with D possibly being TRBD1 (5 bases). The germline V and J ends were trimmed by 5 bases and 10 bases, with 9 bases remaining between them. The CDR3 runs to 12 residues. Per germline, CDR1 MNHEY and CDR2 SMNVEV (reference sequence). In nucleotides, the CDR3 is TGTGCCAGCAGTCCCCCAGGGTCACCCCTCCACTTT. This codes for CASSPPGSPLHF.

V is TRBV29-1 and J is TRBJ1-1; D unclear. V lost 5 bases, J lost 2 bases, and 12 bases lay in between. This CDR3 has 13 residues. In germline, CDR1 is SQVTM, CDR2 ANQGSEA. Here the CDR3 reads CSVSEGSNTEAFF. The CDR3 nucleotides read TGCAGCGTTTCCGAGGGCAGCAACACTGAAGCTTTCTTT. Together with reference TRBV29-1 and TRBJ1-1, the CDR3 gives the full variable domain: SAVISQKPSRDICQRGTSLTIQCQVDSQVTMMFWYRQQPGQSLTLIATANQGSEATYESGFVIDKFPISRPNLTFSTLTVSNMSPEDSSIYLCSVSEGSNTEAFFGQGTRLTVV.

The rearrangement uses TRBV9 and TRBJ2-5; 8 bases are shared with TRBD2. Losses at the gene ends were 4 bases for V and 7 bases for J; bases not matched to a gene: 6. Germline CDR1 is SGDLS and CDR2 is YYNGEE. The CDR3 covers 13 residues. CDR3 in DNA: TGTGCCAGCAGCCCGGGACTAGGGGGGACCCAGTACTTC. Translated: CASSPGLGGTQYF. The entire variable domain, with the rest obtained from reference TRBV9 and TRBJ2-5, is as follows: DSGVTQTPKHLITATGQRVTLRCSPRSGDLSVYWYQQSLDQGLQFLIQYYNGEERAKGNILERFSAQQFPDLHSELNLSSLELGDSALYFCASSPGLGGTQYFGPGTRLLVL.

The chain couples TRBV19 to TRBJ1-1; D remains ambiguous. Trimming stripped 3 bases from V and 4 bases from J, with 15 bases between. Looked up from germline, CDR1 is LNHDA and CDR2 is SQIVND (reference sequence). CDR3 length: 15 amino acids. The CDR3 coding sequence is TGTGCCAGTAGTATGTTCGTTTTAACCGGCACTGAAGCTTTCTTT. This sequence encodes CASSMFVLTGTEAFF.

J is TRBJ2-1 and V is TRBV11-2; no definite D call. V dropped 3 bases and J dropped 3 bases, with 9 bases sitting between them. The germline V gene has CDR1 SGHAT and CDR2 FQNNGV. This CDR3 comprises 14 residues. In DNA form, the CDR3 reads TGTGCCAGCAGCTTTTTGACTTTCTACAATGAGCAGTTCTTC. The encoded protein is CASSFLTFYNEQFF.

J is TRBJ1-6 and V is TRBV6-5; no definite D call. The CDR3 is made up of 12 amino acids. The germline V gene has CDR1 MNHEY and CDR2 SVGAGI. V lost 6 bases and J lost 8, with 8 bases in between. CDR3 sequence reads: CASRNRYSPLHF. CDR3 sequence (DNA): TGTGCCAGCAGAAACAGATATTCACCCCTCCACTTT.

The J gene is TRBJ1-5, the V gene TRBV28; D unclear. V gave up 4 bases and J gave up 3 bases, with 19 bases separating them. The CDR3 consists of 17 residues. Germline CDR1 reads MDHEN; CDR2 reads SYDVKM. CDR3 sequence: CASSYPPGSAINQPQHF. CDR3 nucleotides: TGTGCCAGCAGTTACCCCCCCGGCAGCGCGATCAATCAGCCCCAGCATTTT.

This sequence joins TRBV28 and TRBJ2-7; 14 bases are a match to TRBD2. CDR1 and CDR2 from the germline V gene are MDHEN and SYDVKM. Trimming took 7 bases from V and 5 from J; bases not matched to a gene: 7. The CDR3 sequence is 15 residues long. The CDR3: CASNAPGLAGDEQYF. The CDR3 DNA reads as TGTGCCAGCAATGCTCCGGGACTAGCGGGAGACGAGCAGTACTTC.

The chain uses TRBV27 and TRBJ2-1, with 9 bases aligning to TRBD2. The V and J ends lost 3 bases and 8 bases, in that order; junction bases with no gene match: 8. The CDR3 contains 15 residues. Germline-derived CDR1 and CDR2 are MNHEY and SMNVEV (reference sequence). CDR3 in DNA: TGTGCCAGCAGTTTTTTAATGGCGGGAGGGGATGAGCAGTTCTTC. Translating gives CASSFLMAGGDEQFF.

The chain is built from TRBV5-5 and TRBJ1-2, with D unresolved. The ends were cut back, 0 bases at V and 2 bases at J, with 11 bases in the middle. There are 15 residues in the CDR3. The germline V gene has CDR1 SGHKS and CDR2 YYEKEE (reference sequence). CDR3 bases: TGTGCCAGCAGCTTGGGAGAGCTACTGAACTATGGCTACACCTTC. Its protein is CASSLGELLNYGYTF.